This T cell receptor beta chain was captured in a study of glioma-infiltrating T cells. This clonotype was counted many times. The V gene's germline CDR1 is DFQATT and CDR2 SNEGSKA (reference sequence). This CDR3 region has 13 residues. Amplification of TCR alpha and beta CDR3 regions from RNA used iRepertoire nested multiplex PCR. Tissue mRNA or PBMC total RNA, roughly 85-450 ng, went into one-step reverse transcription and amplification. In TCRdb, the multiplex PCR reads were re-called with MiXCR into one record per CDR3 protein. Of about 130,000 distinct CDR3 sequences in the sample, about 22% were seen once.

The sequencing input was glioma tissue, nonneoplastic brain tissue, or PBMCs (not recorded which). The clonotype comes from a human donor with low-grade glioma or glioblastoma, undergoing nonglioma brain surgery, or in good health (not recorded which). This rearrangement joins TRBV20-1 to TRBJ1-1, with TRBD1 as a possible D gene (5 bases). Here the CDR3 reads CSPAGRAKTEAFF. The DNA for the CDR3 is TGCAGCCCCGCCGGCAGGGCAAAGACTGAAGCTTTCTTT.